Listed below are T cell receptor beta chains from one sample, sequenced in a study of T cell responses to AZD1222 COVID-19 vaccine. The repertoire was sequenced with immunoSEQ multiplex PCR; TCRdb's copy has only in-frame clones and lacks some. The data hold more than 90,000 clones, with around 84% observed a single time. This material consisted of peripheral blood, taken 28 days after the second AZD1222 dose. All receptors derive from an adult who received the AZD1222 COVID-19 vaccine. The CDR3 runs from the conserved cysteine through the conserved F or W. A D gene is named only where the DNA matches it firmly. Size values are once, few and many counts, or a class for expanded clones, and some rows have none.

v_call: TRBV7-3
j_call: TRBJ2-1
clone_size: once
d_call: TRBD1
cdr3_nt: TGTGCCAGCAGCATCGGGACAGGGGGGTACAATGAGCAGTTCTTC
cdr3_aa: CASSIGTGGYNEQFF

v_call: TRBV24-1
j_call: TRBJ2-2
clone_size: NA
d_call: NA
cdr3_nt: TGTGCCACCAGTGACCGTTCCTGGGGGAACACCGGGGAGCTGTTTTTT
cdr3_aa: CATSDRSWGNTGELFF

v_call: TRBV7-3
j_call: TRBJ2-7
clone_size: NA
d_call: NA
cdr3_nt: TGTGCCAGCAGCCCGGACGAGCGGGCCTCCTACGAGCAGTACTTC
cdr3_aa: CASSPDERASYEQYF

v_call: TRBV4-3
j_call: TRBJ2-1
clone_size: NA
d_call: TRBD1
cdr3_nt: TGCGCCAGCAGCCTGGGACAGGGTGGCGAGCAGTTCTTC
cdr3_aa: CASSLGQGGEQFF

v_call: TRBV7-3
j_call: TRBJ2-6
clone_size: NA
d_call: TRBD1
cdr3_nt: TGTGCCAGCAGCTTTATTCACGACAGGGCTGGGGCCAACGTCCTGACTTTC
cdr3_aa: CASSFIHDRAGANVLTF

v_call: TRBV19
j_call: TRBJ1-5
clone_size: NA
d_call: NA
cdr3_nt: TGTGCCAGTAAGAGGGAAGTTTACGATCAGCCCCAGCATTTT
cdr3_aa: CASKREVYDQPQHF

v_call: TRBV18
j_call: TRBJ1-3
clone_size: NA
d_call: TRBD1
cdr3_nt: TGTGCCAGCTCACCAATAACAGGGGTAGTTGGAAACACCATATATTTT
cdr3_aa: CASSPITGVVGNTIYF

v_call: TRBV24-1
j_call: TRBJ1-5
clone_size: NA
d_call: NA
cdr3_nt: TGTGCCACCAGTGATTTGTCCAGGGCCCAGCCCCAGCATTTT
cdr3_aa: CATSDLSRAQPQHF

v_call: TRBV28
j_call: TRBJ2-2
clone_size: NA
d_call: NA
cdr3_nt: TGTGCCAGCGGGGGAGATTACACCGGGGAGCTGTTTTTT
cdr3_aa: CASGGDYTGELFF

v_call: TRBV20-1
j_call: TRBJ1-2
clone_size: NA
d_call: NA
cdr3_nt: TGCAGTGCTGTAGTCTATGGCTACACCTTC
cdr3_aa: CSAVVYGYTF

v_call: TRBV7-2
j_call: TRBJ2-3
clone_size: NA
d_call: NA
cdr3_nt: TGTGCCAGCAGCTCCGACAGCACAGATACGCAGTATTTT
cdr3_aa: CASSSDSTDTQYF

v_call: TRBV15
j_call: TRBJ2-1
clone_size: once
d_call: NA
cdr3_nt: TGTGCCACCAGCAGAGATTCATCTATGGGGGAGTATTTCTACAATGAGCAGTTCTTC
cdr3_aa: CATSRDSSMGEYFYNEQFF

v_call: TRBV6-5
j_call: TRBJ2-2
clone_size: many
d_call: NA
cdr3_nt: TGTGCCAGCATGGGTCCGATGGAGACCGGGGAGCTGTTTTTT
cdr3_aa: CASMGPMETGELFF

v_call: TRBV5-1
j_call: TRBJ1-3
clone_size: NA
d_call: TRBD1
cdr3_nt: TGCGCCAGCAGCCCCGACAGGGCTGGAAACACCATATATTTT
cdr3_aa: CASSPDRAGNTIYF

v_call: TRBV6-2/TRBV6-3
j_call: TRBJ2-7
clone_size: NA
d_call: NA
cdr3_nt: TGTGCCAGCAGTGCCCGACACCTGGGCGAGCAGTACTTC
cdr3_aa: CASSARHLGEQYF

v_call: TRBV27
j_call: TRBJ1-2
clone_size: NA
d_call: NA
cdr3_nt: TGTGCCAGCAGTTCGGACGGCCGCTATGGCTACACCTTC
cdr3_aa: CASSSDGRYGYTF

v_call: TRBV6-5
j_call: TRBJ1-3
clone_size: NA
d_call: NA
cdr3_nt: TGTGCCAGCAGTTACGGTTTTGGGGGGCAGGGAAACACCATATATTTT
cdr3_aa: CASSYGFGGQGNTIYF

v_call: TRBV7-9
j_call: TRBJ1-2
clone_size: once
d_call: NA
cdr3_nt: TGTGCCAGCAGCCCCCTGGGGGGTAATGGCGGCTACACCTTC
cdr3_aa: CASSPLGGNGGYTF

v_call: TRBV9
j_call: TRBJ1-4
clone_size: NA
d_call: TRBD1
cdr3_nt: TGTGCCAGCAGCGTAGGGGACAGCCTCGTTAATGAAAAACTGTTTTTT
cdr3_aa: CASSVGDSLVNEKLFF

v_call: TRBV11-2
j_call: TRBJ2-6
clone_size: NA
d_call: TRBD2
cdr3_nt: TGTGCCAGCAGGGGACTAGCGGGACCTGGGGCCAACGTCCTGACTTTC
cdr3_aa: CASRGLAGPGANVLTF

v_call: TRBV30
j_call: TRBJ2-4
clone_size: NA
d_call: NA
cdr3_nt: TGTGCCTGGAGTGGACTCGTACAGGGAGGACGGGAGGAAAACATTCAGTACTTC
cdr3_aa: CAWSGLVQGGREENIQYF

v_call: TRBV12-3/TRBV12-4
j_call: TRBJ1-2
clone_size: NA
d_call: NA
cdr3_nt: TGTGCCAGCAGTTTATTGGGCACCCATGGCTACACCTTC
cdr3_aa: CASSLLGTHGYTF

v_call: TRBV10-2
j_call: TRBJ1-1
clone_size: NA
d_call: NA
cdr3_nt: TGCGCCAGCGGATTTGTGGCGAACACTGAAGCTTTCTTT
cdr3_aa: CASGFVANTEAFF

v_call: TRBV5-4
j_call: TRBJ1-1
clone_size: NA
d_call: NA
cdr3_nt: TGTGCCAGCAGCTGGCGGGGGTCGGCTGAAGCTTTCTTT
cdr3_aa: CASSWRGSAEAFF

v_call: TRBV7-2
j_call: TRBJ2-2
clone_size: NA
d_call: TRBD1
cdr3_nt: TGTGCCAGCAGCTTAAATTTCGGACAGGGGTCCGGGGAGCTGTTTTTT
cdr3_aa: CASSLNFGQGSGELFF

v_call: TRBV9
j_call: TRBJ1-2
clone_size: NA
d_call: NA
cdr3_nt: TGTGCCAGCAGCCCCAGGCGAGAGGTTCGCTATGGCTACACCTTC
cdr3_aa: CASSPRREVRYGYTF

v_call: TRBV28
j_call: TRBJ2-7
clone_size: NA
d_call: NA
cdr3_nt: TGTGCCAGCAGCCCCGTCCCCTACGAGCAGTACTTC
cdr3_aa: CASSPVPYEQYF

v_call: TRBV5-4
j_call: TRBJ2-3
clone_size: NA
d_call: NA
cdr3_nt: TGTGCCAGCAGCTTAACAGGATCCCGCACAGATACGCAGTATTTT
cdr3_aa: CASSLTGSRTDTQYF

v_call: TRBV5-5
j_call: TRBJ1-5
clone_size: NA
d_call: NA
cdr3_nt: TGTGCCAGCAGCTCCCGCATTGGGGCCTCTGGCAATCAGCCCCAGCATTTT
cdr3_aa: CASSSRIGASGNQPQHF

v_call: TRBV7-2
j_call: TRBJ1-1
clone_size: NA
d_call: NA
cdr3_nt: TGTGCCAGCAGCGGTAATTTTGGCACTGAAGCTTTCTTT
cdr3_aa: CASSGNFGTEAFF

v_call: TRBV30
j_call: TRBJ1-5
clone_size: NA
d_call: NA
cdr3_nt: TGTGCCTGGAGTGACACCCGCAATCAGCCCCAGCATTTT
cdr3_aa: CAWSDTRNQPQHF

v_call: TRBV28
j_call: TRBJ1-2
clone_size: once
d_call: NA
cdr3_nt: TGTGCCAGCAGTTTAGCAGGCTCAGGTGGCACCTTC
cdr3_aa: CASSLAGSGGTF

v_call: TRBV6-5
j_call: TRBJ2-7
clone_size: NA
d_call: NA
cdr3_nt: TGTGCCAGCAGTTACTCGAAGAACGCCTACGAGCAGTACTTC
cdr3_aa: CASSYSKNAYEQYF

v_call: TRBV19
j_call: TRBJ2-4
clone_size: NA
d_call: NA
cdr3_nt: TGTGCCAGTAGTATGGGGCCTAGCAGAGGCAAAAACATTCAGTACTTC
cdr3_aa: CASSMGPSRGKNIQYF

v_call: TRBV7-9
j_call: TRBJ1-5
clone_size: NA
d_call: NA
cdr3_nt: TGTGCCAGCAGCTCGGACATATTTGGGCAGCCCCAGCATTTT
cdr3_aa: CASSSDIFGQPQHF

v_call: TRBV5-1
j_call: TRBJ1-2
clone_size: NA
d_call: NA
cdr3_nt: TGCGCCAGCAGCTTGGGTCAGGACAACTATGGCTACACCTTC
cdr3_aa: CASSLGQDNYGYTF

v_call: TRBV18
j_call: TRBJ1-1
clone_size: NA
d_call: NA
cdr3_nt: TGTGCCAGCTCGAGCATAGCGGGAGGGTTGAACACTGAAGCTTTCTTT
cdr3_aa: CASSSIAGGLNTEAFF

v_call: TRBV2
j_call: TRBJ1-5
clone_size: NA
d_call: TRBD1
cdr3_nt: TGTGCCAGCAGTGATGGCAGGGGGTGGCAGCCCCAGCATTTT
cdr3_aa: CASSDGRGWQPQHF

v_call: TRBV28
j_call: TRBJ2-3
clone_size: NA
d_call: TRBD2
cdr3_nt: TGTGCCAGCAGTTCGGGGGGGGCCAGCACAGATACGCAGTATTTT
cdr3_aa: CASSSGGASTDTQYF

v_call: TRBV6-5
j_call: TRBJ2-1
clone_size: NA
d_call: NA
cdr3_nt: TGTGCCAGCAGTTACTCAGCTGGACAGTACAATGAGCAGTTCTTC
cdr3_aa: CASSYSAGQYNEQFF

v_call: TRBV7-9
j_call: TRBJ1-4
clone_size: NA
d_call: NA
cdr3_nt: TGTGCCAGCAGTTCCTCGGGGGAAAAACTGTTTTTT
cdr3_aa: CASSSSGEKLFF

v_call: TRBV6-6
j_call: TRBJ1-2
clone_size: few
d_call: TRBD1
cdr3_nt: TGTGCCAGCAGGAGGGGACAGAATAACTATGGCTACACCTTC
cdr3_aa: CASRRGQNNYGYTF

v_call: TRBV10-3
j_call: TRBJ2-6
clone_size: NA
d_call: NA
cdr3_nt: TGTGCCATCAGTGGACAGGCTAAGAGCTCTGGGGCCAACGTCCTGACTTTC
cdr3_aa: CAISGQAKSSGANVLTF

v_call: TRBV29-1
j_call: TRBJ1-1
clone_size: NA
d_call: NA
cdr3_nt: TGCAGCGTTCAACCAGTTGGGACTGCTTGGGGCACTGAAGCTTTCTTT
cdr3_aa: CSVQPVGTAWGTEAFF

v_call: TRBV6-5
j_call: TRBJ1-2
clone_size: few
d_call: NA
cdr3_nt: TGTGCCAGCAGTCCAAACATGGGGAACTATGGCTACACCTTC
cdr3_aa: CASSPNMGNYGYTF

v_call: TRBV7-2
j_call: TRBJ1-2
clone_size: NA
d_call: NA
cdr3_nt: TGTGCCAGCAGCTTAGTTGCCAGTAATAACTATGGCTACACCTTC
cdr3_aa: CASSLVASNNYGYTF

v_call: TRBV27
j_call: TRBJ2-7
clone_size: NA
d_call: TRBD1
cdr3_nt: TGTGCCAGCAGTAGTGACAGGGTGTACGAGCAGTACTTC
cdr3_aa: CASSSDRVYEQYF

v_call: TRBV28
j_call: TRBJ2-4
clone_size: NA
d_call: NA
cdr3_nt: TGTGCCAGCAGTCGGGGGCGCTCAAACATTCAGTACTTC
cdr3_aa: CASSRGRSNIQYF

v_call: TRBV11-2
j_call: TRBJ1-2
clone_size: NA
d_call: NA
cdr3_nt: TGTGCCAGCAGCTTAGGAGTCTATGGCTACACCTTC
cdr3_aa: CASSLGVYGYTF

v_call: TRBV19
j_call: TRBJ1-5
clone_size: NA
d_call: NA
cdr3_nt: TGTGCCAGTAGAGCTTATAGCAATCAGCCCCAGCATTTT
cdr3_aa: CASRAYSNQPQHF

v_call: TRBV19
j_call: TRBJ1-3
clone_size: NA
d_call: NA
cdr3_nt: TGTGCCAGTAGTATGGGACATTCCAACACCATATATTTT
cdr3_aa: CASSMGHSNTIYF

v_call: TRBV2
j_call: TRBJ1-5
clone_size: once
d_call: NA
cdr3_nt: TGTGCCAGCAGTGTAGGAATATTCGGGAATCAGCCCCAGCATTTT
cdr3_aa: CASSVGIFGNQPQHF

v_call: TRBV19
j_call: TRBJ2-7
clone_size: NA
d_call: NA
cdr3_nt: TGTGCCAGTATCAGGGGCGAGCAGTACTTC
cdr3_aa: CASIRGEQYF

v_call: TRBV19
j_call: TRBJ1-2
clone_size: NA
d_call: NA
cdr3_nt: TGTGCCAGTAGTTGGGGCTATGGCTACACCTTC
cdr3_aa: CASSWGYGYTF

v_call: TRBV27
j_call: TRBJ1-2
clone_size: NA
d_call: NA
cdr3_nt: TGTGCCAGCAGTCCAACTCGGGACGGAGCGGGCTATGGCTACACCTTC
cdr3_aa: CASSPTRDGAGYGYTF

v_call: TRBV14
j_call: TRBJ2-7
clone_size: few
d_call: TRBD2
cdr3_nt: TGTGCCAGCAGCCTACAACTAGCGACATACGAGCAGTACTTC
cdr3_aa: CASSLQLATYEQYF

v_call: TRBV6-6
j_call: TRBJ2-7
clone_size: NA
d_call: NA
cdr3_nt: TGTGCCAGCACCCCTTTACCGGGATACGAGCAGTACTTC
cdr3_aa: CASTPLPGYEQYF

v_call: TRBV7-3
j_call: TRBJ2-3
clone_size: NA
d_call: NA
cdr3_nt: TGTGCCAGCAGCTTAGGAGGGGCAGGGGGCACAGATACGCAGTATTTT
cdr3_aa: CASSLGGAGGTDTQYF

v_call: TRBV6-6
j_call: TRBJ1-5
clone_size: few
d_call: NA
cdr3_nt: TGTGCCAGCAGCCCCCCGGAGATTCATCAGCCCCAGCATTTT
cdr3_aa: CASSPPEIHQPQHF

v_call: TRBV28
j_call: TRBJ1-2
clone_size: NA
d_call: NA
cdr3_nt: TGTGCCAGCAGCCCCCCCCCAGGCTATGGCTACACCTTC
cdr3_aa: CASSPPPGYGYTF